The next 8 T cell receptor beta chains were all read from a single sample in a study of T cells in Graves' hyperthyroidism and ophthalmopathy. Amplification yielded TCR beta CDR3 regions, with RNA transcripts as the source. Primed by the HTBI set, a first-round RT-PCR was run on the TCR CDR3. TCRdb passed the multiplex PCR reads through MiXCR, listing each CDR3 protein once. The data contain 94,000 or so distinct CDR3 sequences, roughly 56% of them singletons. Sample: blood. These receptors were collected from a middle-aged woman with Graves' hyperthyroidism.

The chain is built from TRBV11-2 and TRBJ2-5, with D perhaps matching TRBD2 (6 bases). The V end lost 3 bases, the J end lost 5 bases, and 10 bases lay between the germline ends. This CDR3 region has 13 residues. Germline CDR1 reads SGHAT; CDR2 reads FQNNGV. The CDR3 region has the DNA TGTGCCAGCAGCTTCCCCCTAGCGGAGACCCAGTACTTC. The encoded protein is CASSFPLAETQYF.

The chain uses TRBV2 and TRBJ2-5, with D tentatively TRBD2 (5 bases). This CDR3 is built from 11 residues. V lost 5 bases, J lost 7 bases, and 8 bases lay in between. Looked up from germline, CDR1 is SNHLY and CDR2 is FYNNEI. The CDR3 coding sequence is TGTGCCAGCAGTTACCGGGGGACCCAGTACTTC. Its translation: CASSYRGTQYF.

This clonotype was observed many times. CDR3 region: CASSLGTVYEKLFF. In nucleotides, the CDR3 is TGTGCCAGCAGCTTGGGGACAGTGTATGAAAAACTGTTTTTT. The gene calls are TRBV7-9 and TRBJ1-4, with 7 bases identical to TRBD1. The CDR3 loop spans 14 amino acids. Germline CDR1 and CDR2: SEHNR and FQNEAQ (reference sequence). V was clipped by 3 bases and J by 6 bases; unmatched bases: 4.

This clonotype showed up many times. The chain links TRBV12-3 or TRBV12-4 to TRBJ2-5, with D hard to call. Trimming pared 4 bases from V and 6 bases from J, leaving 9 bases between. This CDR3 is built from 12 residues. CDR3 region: CASSWSGQTQYF. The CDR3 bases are TGTGCCAGCAGTTGGTCCGGCCAGACCCAGTACTTC.

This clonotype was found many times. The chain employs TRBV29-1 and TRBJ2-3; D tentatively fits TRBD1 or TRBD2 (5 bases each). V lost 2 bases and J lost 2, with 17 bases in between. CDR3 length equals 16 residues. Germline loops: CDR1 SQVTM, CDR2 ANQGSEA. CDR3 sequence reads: CSVEPRGDVLTDTQYF. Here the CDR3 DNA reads TGCAGCGTTGAACCACGAGGGGACGTACTCACAGATACGCAGTATTTT.

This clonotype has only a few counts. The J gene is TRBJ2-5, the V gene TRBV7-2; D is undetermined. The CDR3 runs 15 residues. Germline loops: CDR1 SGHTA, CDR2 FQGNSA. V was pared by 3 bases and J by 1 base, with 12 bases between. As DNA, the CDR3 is TGTGCCAGCAGCTTCGGGTCCGGCTTCCAAGAGACCCAGTACTTC. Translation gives CASSFGSGFQETQYF.

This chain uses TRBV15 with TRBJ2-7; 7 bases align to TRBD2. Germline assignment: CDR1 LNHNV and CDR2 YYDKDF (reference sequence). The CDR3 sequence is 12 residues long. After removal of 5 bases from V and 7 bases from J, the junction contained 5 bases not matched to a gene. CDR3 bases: TGTGCCACCAGCCAGCGGGATCAGGAGCAGTACTTC. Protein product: CATSQRDQEQYF.

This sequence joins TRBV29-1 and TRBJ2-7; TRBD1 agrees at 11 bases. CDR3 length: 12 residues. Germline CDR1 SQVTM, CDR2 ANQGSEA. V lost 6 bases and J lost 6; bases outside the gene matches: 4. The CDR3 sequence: CSVGQGAGEQYF. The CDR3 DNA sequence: TGCAGCGTCGGACAGGGGGCGGGCGAGCAGTACTTC.